This TCR beta chain was identified during a study of blood T cell repertoires in COVID-19. For the study at large: T cells, B-cell-depleted T cells, or PBMCs provided the cDNA or gDNA that served as material.

Original handling: For nucleated cells, counts were estimated from reference gene primer amplification. Profiling relied on immunoSEQ multiplex PCR, and the TCRdb table lists in-frame clones only, not all of them. Clone size and the V and J calls come from that table; the DNA yielded D and trimming. The data show approximately 230,000 clones, roughly 84% seen once. Sample: peripheral blood. This clonotype was obtained from a woman aged 40 to 49 with active or convalescent COVID-19.

CDR3 protein: CASSYSYSGGPDTQYF. The CDR3 nucleotides are TGTGCCAGCAGCTACTCCTATAGCGGGGGCCCAGATACGCAGTATTTT. The chain couples TRBV3-1 (or the pseudogene TRBV3-2) to TRBJ2-3; 9 bases map to TRBD2. The CDR3 covers 16 residues. The germline V gene has CDR1 LGHDT and CDR2 YNNKEL (reference sequence). With V trimmed by 5 bases and J by 4 bases, 10 bases remained unmatched.